These 25 T cell receptor beta chains were sequenced from one sample in a study of blood T cell repertoires in COVID-19. Using immunoSEQ multiplex PCR, the repertoire was profiled, and TCRdb retains in-frame clones only, with some absent. The sample records some 170,000 clones, roughly 82% being singletons. The specimen was peripheral blood. Every receptor here comes from a woman in her sixties or seventies with acute or convalescent COVID-19.

This clone was counted between two and nine times. This sequence joins TRBV3-1 (or the pseudogene TRBV3-2) and TRBJ1-3; no clear D gene. V lost 4 bases, J lost 0 bases, and 13 bases lay in between. This CDR3 contains 16 residues. CDR1 is LGHDT, CDR2 YNNKEL, per germline (reference sequence). For the CDR3, the DNA is TGTGCCAGCAGCCCATCTCGATTTAGCTCTGGAAACACCATATATTTT. Amino acid sequence: CASSPSRFSSGNTIYF.

This clone was recorded once. This chain uses TRBV7-2 with TRBJ2-1; D unresolved. Germline CDR1 SGHTA, CDR2 FQGNSA. The V end lost 1 base, the J end lost 4 bases, and 8 bases lay between the germline ends. The CDR3 length is 14 residues. CDR3 bases: TGTGCCAGCAGCTTAGTTGGGCCATACAATGAGCAGTTCTTC. Translating gives CASSLVGPYNEQFF.

A single count supports this clone. The chain links TRBV7-9 to TRBJ1-4; D gene unclear. Between the trimmed V and J ends, which lost 2 bases and 2 bases, there was a span of 9 bases. The CDR3 extends over 15 amino acids. CDR1 and CDR2 (germline): SEHNR, FQNEAQ (reference sequence). The CDR3 here is CASSLRGSTNEKLFF. CDR3 coding DNA: TGTGCCAGCAGCTTACGGGGTTCCACTAATGAAAAACTGTTTTTT.

The J gene is TRBJ1-3, the V gene TRBV9, with D possibly matching TRBD1 (5 bases). The V gene's germline CDR1 is SGDLS and CDR2 YYNGEE. The V gene lost 1 base and the J gene lost 4 bases, with 12 bases spanning the gap. The CDR3 length is 15 residues. Here the CDR3 DNA reads TGTGCCAGCAGCGTACGGGAGGGGTCAGGAAACACCATATATTTT. Translated: CASSVREGSGNTIYF.

The chain joins TRBV7-9 to TRBJ1-5; 9 bases line up with TRBD1. Trimming removed 5 bases from V and 4 bases from J; junction bases left unmatched: 6. The CDR3 is 15 residues long. Looked up from germline, CDR1 is SEHNR and CDR2 is FQNEAQ (reference sequence). The CDR3 coding sequence is TGTGCCAGCAGCCCCCCGGGGACAGGGAATCAGCCCCAGCATTTT. It yields the protein CASSPPGTGNQPQHF.

In the case of this clone: The DNA is omitted, as the CDR3 cannot be located on it reliably, and the CDR3 follows TCRdb's listing. The CDR3 loop reads CASSKGWGFGNQPQHF. The chain carries TRBV21-1 and TRBJ1-5; the D call of TRBD1 is as the table states it, not checked on the DNA. TRBV21-1 counts as a pseudogene. The CDR3 spans 16 amino acids, including both terminal residues.

This clone was detected a few times. This chain connects TRBV28 to TRBJ2-2; 9 bases map to TRBD2. The junction had 7 bases not matched to a gene; V was cut back by 5 bases and J by 6 bases. The CDR3 contains 15 residues. CDR1 and CDR2 from the germline V gene are MDHEN and SYDVKM. DNA of the CDR3: TGTGCCAGCAGTAGCGGGAGGTTACGCGCCGGGGAGCTGTTTTTT. Amino acid sequence: CASSSGRLRAGELFF.

The genes are TRBV15 and TRBJ2-7, with 9 bases identical to TRBD1. Germline CDR1 LNHNV, CDR2 YYDKDF (reference sequence). CDR3 length: 15 residues. The junction had 8 bases not matched to a gene; V was cut back by 5 bases and J by 3 bases. This CDR3 is CATSGDRVTLYEQYF. The CDR3, as DNA: TGTGCCACCAGCGGGGACAGGGTGACCCTCTACGAGCAGTACTTC.

This chain joins TRBV9 and TRBJ1-5; the D gene is possibly TRBD1 (6 bases). CDR1 SGDLS and CDR2 YYNGEE come from the germline V gene. Trimming removed 0 bases at V and 6 bases at J, with 13 bases between. The CDR3 is 15 amino acids. The CDR3 region has the DNA TGTGCCAGCAGCGTAGCTGGGACAAGTGGTCAGCCCCAGCATTTT. This codes for CASSVAGTSGQPQHF.

This clone is a singleton in its sample. The chain has TRBV11-3 and TRBJ2-3; tentatively, D is TRBD1 (5 bases). V lost 1 base, J lost 5 bases, and 10 bases lay in between. Germline CDR1 reads SGHNT; CDR2 reads YENEEA. The CDR3 is 14 amino acids. CDR3 protein: CASSLGGEGDTQYF. In nucleotides, the CDR3 is TGTGCCAGCAGCTTAGGGGGCGAAGGAGATACGCAGTATTTT.

The rearrangement uses TRBV19 and TRBJ1-1; TRBD1 matches at 9 bases. The CDR3 spans 20 residues. CDR1 and CDR2 (germline): LNHDA, SQIVND (reference sequence). With 5 bases clipped from V and 2 bases from J, the junction kept 21 bases outside the gene matches. CDR3 nucleotide sequence: TGTGCCAGTAGTGTTCCGGGACAGGGACAGGGACCGAGATTTAACACTGAAGCTTTCTTT. Protein product: CASSVPGQGQGPRFNTEAFF.

The genes are TRBV9 and TRBJ1-1, with a weak D call TRBD1 (5 bases). Germline values: CDR1 SGDLS, CDR2 YYNGEE. The CDR3 loop spans 15 amino acids. V was pared by 0 bases and J by 5 bases, with 14 bases between. Here the CDR3 reads CASSVEGRAGTEAFF. Here the CDR3 DNA reads TGTGCCAGCAGCGTAGAGGGCAGGGCGGGAACTGAAGCTTTCTTT.

This clone has more than one count but fewer than ten. This chain uses TRBV7-8 with TRBJ2-1, with TRBD2 identical over 11 bases. With 5 bases clipped from V and 7 bases from J, the junction kept 16 bases outside the gene matches. Germline V gene data show CDR1 as SGHVS and CDR2 as FQNEAQ. This CDR3 contains 18 residues. The CDR3 spells CASSPRGPSGGTGNEQFF. The DNA for the CDR3 is TGTGCCAGCAGCCCCAGGGGGCCTAGCGGGGGGACCGGGAATGAGCAGTTCTTC.

The chain has TRBV6-1 and TRBJ2-3, with 10 bases lining up with TRBD2. CDR3 length equals 16 residues. The V and J ends lost 4 bases and 3 bases, in that order; junction bases with no gene match: 7. Germline V lookup: CDR1 MNHNS, CDR2 SASEGT. CDR3 sequence: CASSAGLAEGTDTQYF. CDR3 DNA: TGTGCCAGCAGTGCCGGACTAGCGGAAGGAACAGATACGCAGTATTTT.

This clone was detected only once. The rearrangement links TRBV2 to TRBJ2-1; D uncertain. The CDR3 contains 14 residues. Between the trimmed V and J ends, which lost 7 bases and 3 bases, there was a span of 13 bases. Germline assignment: CDR1 SNHLY and CDR2 FYNNEI. CDR3 region: CASTAQSFYNEQFF. For the CDR3, the DNA is TGTGCCAGCACCGCACAGAGTTTCTACAATGAGCAGTTCTTC.

The chain employs TRBV7-8 and TRBJ1-2, with D perhaps TRBD1 (6 bases). Trimming removed 0 bases from V and 4 bases from J, with 18 bases in between. The germline V gene encodes CDR1 SGHVS and CDR2 FQNEAQ. The CDR3 sequence is 17 residues long. CDR3 amino acids: CASSLAAGVGQAYGYTF. Here the CDR3 DNA reads TGTGCCAGCAGCTTAGCGGCAGGGGTCGGGCAAGCCTATGGCTACACCTTC. Together with reference TRBV7-8 and TRBJ1-2, the CDR3 gives the full variable domain: GAGVSQSPRYKVAKRGQDVALRCDPISGHVSLFWYQQALGQGPEFLTYFQNEAQLDKSGLPSDRFFAERPEGSVSTLKIQRTQQEDSAVYLCASSLAAGVGQAYGYTFGSGTRLTVV.

The chain couples TRBV7-6 to TRBJ1-2; 7 bases agree with TRBD1. Germline CDR1 is SGHVS and CDR2 is FNYEAQ. This CDR3 comprises 13 residues. Trimming at V came to 1 base and at J to 8 bases, leaving 4 bases not matched to a gene. DNA of the CDR3: TGTGCCAGCAGCTTAGACAGGGGCAGAGGCTACACCTTC. Residues: CASSLDRGRGYTF.

The chain carries TRBV5-5 and TRBJ2-2; possibly TRBD1 for D (6 bases). V lost 3 bases, J lost 2 bases, and 11 bases lay in between. The CDR3 runs 15 residues. The germline CDR1 and CDR2 sequences are SGHKS and YYEKEE (reference sequence). The CDR3 coding sequence is TGTGCCAGCAGCTGGTCAGGGGAAAACACCGGGGAGCTGTTTTTT. Its protein is CASSWSGENTGELFF.

The chain combines TRBV6-5 with TRBJ2-7, with no clear D. The CDR3 sequence is 11 residues long. V lost 5 bases to trimming and J lost 3 bases, with 5 bases between them. Germline CDR1 MNHEY, CDR2 SVGAGI. The CDR3 loop reads CASSLLYEQYF. CDR3 bases: TGTGCCAGCAGTCTCCTCTACGAGCAGTACTTC.

This clone is a singleton in its sample. The genes are TRBV18 and TRBJ1-1; 7 positions match TRBD1. Germline values: CDR1 KGHSH, CDR2 LQKENI. The CDR3 is made up of 14 amino acids. V gave up 3 bases and J gave up 7 bases; unmatched junction bases: 8. CDR3 in DNA: TGTGCCAGCTCACCTGACCAACAGGGGAATGAAGCTTTCTTT. It codes for CASSPDQQGNEAFF.

The chain links TRBV27 to TRBJ2-5, with 7 bases fitting TRBD2. The CDR3 is made up of 11 amino acids. The J segment lost 4 bases and the V segment lost 8 bases, leaving 1 base of the junction unmatched. Germline V gene sequence: CDR1 MNHEY, CDR2 SMNVEV (reference sequence). CDR3 loop: CASGLGETQYF. CDR3 coding DNA: TGTGCCAGCGGACTAGGAGAGACCCAGTACTTC.

The chain links TRBV18 to TRBJ2-5, with 8 nucleotides matching TRBD1. V shed 3 bases and J 4 bases; nucleotides not matched to a gene: 13. In germline, CDR1 is KGHSH, CDR2 LQKENI. This CDR3 comprises 17 residues. Here the CDR3 reads CASSPRRTGLEGETQYF. CDR3 DNA sequence: TGTGCCAGCTCACCGAGACGGACAGGGTTAGAGGGAGAGACCCAGTACTTC.

This chain links TRBV5-1 with TRBJ2-3, with a tentative D call TRBD2 (6 bases). The germline CDR1 and CDR2 sequences are SGHRS and YFSETQ. V was pared by 0 bases and J by 2 bases, with 10 bases between. The CDR3 runs to 15 residues. Here the CDR3 DNA reads TGCGCCAGCAGCTTGGACCGGGGGTACACAGATACGCAGTATTTT. Protein sequence: CASSLDRGYTDTQYF.

The chain has TRBV19 and TRBJ1-2; TRBD1 might be the D (6 bases). V lost 0 bases and J 1 base, leaving 9 bases between the germline ends. The germline V gene has CDR1 LNHDA and CDR2 SQIVND (reference sequence). This CDR3 has 15 amino acids. DNA of the CDR3: TGTGCCAGTAGTATAGATTACAGGGTTAACTATGGCTACACCTTC. Residues: CASSIDYRVNYGYTF. Combining the CDR3 with reference TRBV19 and TRBJ1-2 gives the whole variable domain DGGITQSPKYLFRKEGQNVTLSCEQNLNHDAMYWYRQDPGQGLRLIYYSQIVNDFQKGDIAEGYSVSREKKESFPLTVTSAQKNPTAFYLCASSIDYRVNYGYTFGSGTRLTVV.

The rearrangement joins TRBV2 to TRBJ2-2; 10 bases align to TRBD1. V was pared by 6 bases and J by 3 bases, with 1 base of the junction left unmatched. This CDR3 region has 14 residues. Germline assignment: CDR1 SNHLY and CDR2 FYNNEI. This CDR3 reads CASRDRGYTGELFF. The CDR3 nucleotides are TGTGCCAGCAGGGACAGGGGGTACACCGGGGAGCTGTTTTTT.